The present TCR beta chain was sequenced within a study of cytomegalovirus exposure and HLA in healthy donors. Clones were sequenced by immunoSEQ multiplex PCR, and TCRdb holds only the in-frame ones, with some missing. The sample holds around 130,000 clones, under 90% seen once. Unmatched junction bases numbered 3, after V lost 0 bases and J lost 1 base. The CDR3 contains 15 residues. CDR1 and CDR2 (germline): SGDLS, YYNGEE. A word on this clone: What it recognizes is unknown.

Study observations and caveats: TCR beta chains numbering approximately 150 were designated cytomegalovirus-associated. Using the classifier, cytomegalovirus status was reportedly diagnosed with high specificity and sensitivity.

The study drew the donors from its roughly 120-subject validation cohort, separate from the roughly 700-subject first cohort. The chain combines TRBV9 with TRBJ2-7; 8 bases are shared with TRBD1. The clonotype originates from a young man in good health and CMV-seronegative. The sequenced material came from PBMCs. CDR3 DNA: TGTGCCAGCAGCGTAGGCAGGGGGCCTTCCTACGAGCAGTACTTC. Translated: CASSVGRGPSYEQYF. The full variable domain, in which reference TRBV9 and TRBJ2-7 provide the parts outside the CDR3, is DSGVTQTPKHLITATGQRVTLRCSPRSGDLSVYWYQQSLDQGLQFLIQYYNGEERAKGNILERFSAQQFPDLHSELNLSSLELGDSALYFCASSVGRGPSYEQYFGPGTRLTVT.